This T cell receptor (beta chain) was sequenced in a study of blood T cell repertoires in COVID-19 (dated by TCRdb to about 2020). Background on the whole study: Samples covering the acute and convalescent phases of COVID-19 were provided by collaborators in the United States, Italy and Spain. The prospective study material was composed of cDNA or gDNA derived from T cells, B-cell-depleted T cells, or PBMCs. Subjects who had been exposed to COVID-19, were actively infected with it, or had recovered from it provided the deeply sampled blood TCRbeta repertoires that made up the dataset. The repertoires were released in a freely available public database meant as a resource for research on the immune response to SARS-CoV-2. The samples were drawn from the first 160 participants of the ongoing ImmuneRACE study and from 1,254 subjects provided by 6 global collaborators. Sample metadata almost always included a de-identified subject ID, COVID-19 status, age in years and sex. Where available, HLA class I and class II types were taken from metadata supplied by the sample provider and were not determined by assay-based typing.

Collaborating institutions collected whole blood in K2EDTA tubes following their own protocols. For TCRbeta analysis, collaborators shipped samples in one of three forms: frozen whole blood, isolated PBMCs, or DNA extracted from either of those sample types. The immunoSEQ Assay, a bias-controlled multiplex PCR, was used to amplify TCRbeta CDR3 regions from genomic DNA. The original methods were these. Nucleated cell counts per sample were estimated from amplification of reference gene primers within the assay. Sequence reads were collapsed and filtered to measure the absolute abundance of every unique TCRbeta CDR3 rearrangement. For each sample, productive Simpson clonality was calculated as the square root of Simpson's diversity index over productive rearrangements. TCRdb provides this immuneACCESS table in a form limited to in-frame rearrangements. Some clones are lacking; in checked studies, under half of them reflect an unresolved V gene, and why the rest are absent is not known. The V and J calls and clone size come from that table; D and trimming were worked out from the DNA. The sample table shows about 80,000 clones, and 91% are seen once. Together, the top ten hold under 2% of the sample.

About this clone: What this receptor recognizes is not known. Base qualities are not recorded, but no much larger clone differs from it by a single base.

The full study reports these points: How much clinical and demographic metadata was included differed by source and by participant, and the metadata was provided uncurated.

The CDR3 sequence holds 16 residues, the cysteine and phenylalanine included. Of the read, only the CDR3 DNA is kept; its 48 bases are in frame from base 1. The germline V gene (reference sequence) gives CDR1 as SGHNT and CDR2 as YYREEE. The germline V and J ends show losses of 2 bases and 4 bases respectively, and no gene match explains 5 bases of the junction. This sequence was found in a woman aged 45-65 years in a cohort sampled during active COVID-19. The source material was peripheral blood. The chain is encoded by TRBV5-4 joined to TRBJ2-1, with TRBD2 identical over 11 junction bases. The sequenced DNA: TGTGCCAGCAGCTTTCCGGGACTAGCGGAATACAATGAGCAGTTCTTC. This yields the protein CASSFPGLAEYNEQFF. Extended through the reference TRBV5-4 and TRBJ2-1 proteins, this CDR3 yields the full variable domain: ETGVTQSPTHLIKTRGQQVTLRCSSQSGHNTVSWYQQALGQGPQFIFQYYREEENGRGNFPPRFSGLQFPNYSSELNVNALELDDSALYLCASSFPGLAEYNEQFFGPGTRLTVL.